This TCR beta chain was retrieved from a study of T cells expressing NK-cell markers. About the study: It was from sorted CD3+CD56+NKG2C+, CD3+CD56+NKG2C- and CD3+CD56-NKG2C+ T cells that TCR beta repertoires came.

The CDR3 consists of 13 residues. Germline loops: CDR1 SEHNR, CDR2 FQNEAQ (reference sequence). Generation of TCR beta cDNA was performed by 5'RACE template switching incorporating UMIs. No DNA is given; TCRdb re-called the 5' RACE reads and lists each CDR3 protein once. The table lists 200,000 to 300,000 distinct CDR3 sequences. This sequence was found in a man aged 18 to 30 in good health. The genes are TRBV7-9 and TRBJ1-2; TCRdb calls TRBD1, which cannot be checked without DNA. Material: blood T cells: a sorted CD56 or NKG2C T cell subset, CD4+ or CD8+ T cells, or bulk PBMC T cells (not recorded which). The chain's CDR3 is CASSLLYRDGYTF. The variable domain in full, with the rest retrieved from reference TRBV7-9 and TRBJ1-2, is DTGVSQNPRHKITKRGQNVTFRCDPISEHNRLYWYRQTLGQGPEFLTYFQNEAQLEKSRLLSDRFSAERPKGSFSTLEIQRTEQGDSAMYLCASSLLYRDGYTFGSGTRLTVV.